The 10 T cell receptor beta chains presented below share a single source sample, sequenced in a study of metastatic and nonmetastatic thyroid tumors. Thyroid surgery was performed in patients who had received no treatment beforehand. Using MiXCR, TCRdb re-called clones from the PCR reads. This sample yields tens of thousands of clones, of which 24% are seen a single time; approximately 15% belongs to the top ten. The sequencing sample was made of tumor tissue. These receptors all stem from a female donor with papillary thyroid cancer or a benign thyroid nodule (not recorded which). Some clones in this sample may be carry-over from other donors' samples.

This clone has ten or more counts. The chain links TRBV3-1 to TRBJ2-6; D unclear. This CDR3 comprises 15 residues. The germline CDR1 and CDR2 sequences are LGHDT and YNNKEL (reference sequence). Trimming shortened V by 2 bases and J by 0 bases, and 5 bases separated the two germline ends. The CDR3 here is CASSQLGSGANVLTF. The CDR3 nucleotides read TGTGCCAGCAGCCAACTGGGCTCTGGGGCCAACGTCCTGACTTTC.

At least ten counts were recorded for this clone. This chain's CDR3 is CASSLETAEVAGELFF. DNA of the CDR3: TGTGCCAGCAGCTTGGAGACAGCGGAAGTGGCCGGGGAGCTGTTTTTT. This sequence joins TRBV5-8 and TRBJ2-2, with D possibly called TRBD1 or TRBD2 (5 bases each). V dropped 0 bases and J dropped 6 bases, with 15 bases sitting between them. Per germline, CDR1 SGHTS and CDR2 YDEGEE. The CDR3 is 16 residues long.

This clone was picked up a small number of times. The V call is TRBV20-1, the J call TRBJ2-1; tentatively, D is TRBD2 (6 bases). V was shortened by 0 bases and J by 0 bases, with 9 bases between the two germline ends. This CDR3 region has 15 residues. Germline CDR1 reads DFQATT; CDR2 reads SNEGSKA (reference sequence). CDR3 residues: CSARDRDFSYNEQFF. DNA of the CDR3: TGCAGTGCTAGAGATCGGGACTTCTCCTACAATGAGCAGTTCTTC.

The chain recombines TRBV7-2 with TRBJ2-3, with a possible D match to TRBD1 (6 bases). The V and J ends lost 1 base and 3 bases respectively, with 8 bases between them. CDR3 size: 14 residues. Germline-derived CDR1 and CDR2 are SGHTA and FQGNSA. CDR3 in amino acids: CASSLVQGTDTQYF. The CDR3 DNA reads TGTGCCAGCAGCTTAGTACAGGGAACAGATACGCAGTATTTT. Based on the CDR3 plus reference TRBV7-2 and TRBJ2-3, the full variable domain is GAGVSQSPSNKVTEKGKDVELRCDPISGHTALYWYRQSLGQGLEFLIYFQGNSAPDKSGLPSDRFSAERTGGSVSTLTIQRTQQEDSAVYLCASSLVQGTDTQYFGPGTRLTVL.

This clone was seen ten or more times. This sequence joins TRBV4-3 and TRBJ2-6, with D tentatively TRBD1 (6 bases). The CDR3 loop spans 17 amino acids. V lost 0 bases, J lost 0 bases, and 9 bases lay in between. The germline V gene has CDR1 LGHNA and CDR2 YSLEER. CDR3 sequence: CASSQDGDNSGANVLTF. CDR3 nucleotides: TGCGCCAGCAGCCAAGATGGGGACAACTCTGGGGCCAACGTCCTGACTTTC.

Regarding this clone: The junction shows a germline mismatch at one end, possibly a read error. V is TRBV10-3 and J is TRBJ2-3; D may match TRBD1 or TRBD2 (5 bases each). This CDR3 has 14 residues. Per the germline V gene, CDR1 is ENHRY and CDR2 is SYGVKD. The DNA for the CDR3 is TGTGCCATCGGTGAGGGGCAGAACACAGATACGCAGTATTTT. It translates to CAIGEGQNTDTQYF.

The V and J genes are TRBV20-1 and TRBJ1-6; 7 bases align to TRBD1. This CDR3 contains 16 residues. Germline-derived CDR1 and CDR2 are DFQATT and SNEGSKA (reference sequence). The junction had 12 bases not matched to a gene; V was cut back by 2 bases and J by 8 bases. Here the CDR3 reads CSARNSGTAPDSPLHF. DNA for the CDR3: TGCAGTGCTAGAAACTCGGGGACAGCTCCAGATTCACCCCTCCACTTT.

This clone showed up many times. This chain connects TRBV6-1 to TRBJ2-5, with a weak D call TRBD1 (6 bases). Germline CDR1 is MNHNS and CDR2 is SASEGT. CDR3 length: 11 residues. DNA of the CDR3: TGTGCATCAGGGGCCCAAGAGACCCAGTACTTC. This sequence encodes CASGAQETQYF.

This clone was seen only a few times. A much larger clone lies one base from this, so it may be a read error. The sample has other DNA sequences that encode this CDR3 too. V is TRBV10-2 and J is TRBJ1-5, with unresolved D. Germline assignment: CDR1 WSHSY and CDR2 SAAADI. CDR3 length: 13 amino acids. CDR3 nucleotide sequence: TGCGCCAGTAGTGTTGGGGTTTCACAGCCCCAGCATTTT. Amino acids: CASSVGVSQPQHF.

The chain couples TRBV4-1 to TRBJ2-7, with 11 bases fitting TRBD2. This CDR3 is 17 amino acids long. CDR1 MGHRA and CDR2 YSYEKL come from the germline V gene. V gave up 5 bases and J gave up 3 bases; unmatched junction bases: 12. This chain's CDR3 is CASSSGQTSGMVYEQYF. DNA of the CDR3: TGCGCCAGCAGCTCTGGTCAGACTAGCGGGATGGTCTACGAGCAGTACTTC.